A single sample is the source of the 8 T cell receptor beta chains below, sequenced in a study of CD8 T cells in ankylosing spondylitis. Their antigen targets remain unknown. General study results and limits: A motif of several highly homologous TCR beta variants was seen as apparently characteristic of ankylosing spondylitis blood.

Each CDR3 protein gets one entry after TCRdb re-called the 5' RACE reads with MiXCR. The profile shows about 340,000 distinct CDR3 sequences, 7% to 9% of them singletons. The specimen sequenced was blood, either unsorted or a sorted T cell fraction (not recorded which). The receptors stem from a male donor with ankylosing spondylitis.

Ten or more counts support this clonotype. This chain connects TRBV11-1 to TRBJ2-1; TRBD1 or TRBD2 may be the D gene (6 bases each). The CDR3 is 16 residues long. CDR1 and CDR2 from the germline V gene are SGHAT and FQDESV (reference sequence). The ends were cut back, 5 bases at V and 5 bases at J, with 19 bases in the middle. The CDR3 DNA reads TGTGCCAGCAGCCTGCCCGGATGGAGGGGGGACAATGAGCAGTTCTTC. It codes for CASSLPGWRGDNEQFF.

The V gene is TRBV5-1, the J gene TRBJ2-2, with D perhaps matching TRBD2 (6 bases). CDR1 and CDR2 (germline): SGHRS, YFSETQ. The V end lost 1 base, the J end lost 2 bases, and 12 bases lay between the germline ends. The CDR3 spans 16 residues. The CDR3 nucleotides read TGCGCCAGCAGCTTGAGGAGCGGGTTAAACACCGGGGAGCTGTTTTTT. Protein sequence: CASSLRSGLNTGELFF.

J is TRBJ1-1 and V is TRBV5-1; D unclear. The CDR3 runs 16 residues. V lost 0 bases to trimming and J lost 6 bases, with 18 bases between them. Germline V gene lookup returns CDR1 SGHRS and CDR2 YFSETQ. The chain's CDR3 is CASSLASEGSRPEAFF. CDR3 coding DNA: TGCGCCAGCAGCTTGGCCAGCGAGGGTTCTCGACCTGAAGCTTTCTTT.

J is TRBJ2-3 and V is TRBV12-3 or TRBV12-4, with D perhaps TRBD1 (5 bases). The CDR3 is 15 amino acids. V shed 2 bases and J shed 2 bases, with 11 bases lying between them. DNA of the CDR3: TGTGCCAGCAGTTTAAGACAGATTCCCACAGATACGCAGTATTTT. Translation: CASSLRQIPTDTQYF.

This clonotype was picked up a small number of times. This chain uses TRBV9 with TRBJ2-7; D is unclear. V lost 3 bases to trimming and J lost 4 bases, with 14 bases between them. CDR3 length equals 14 residues. Looked up from germline, CDR1 is SGDLS and CDR2 is YYNGEE. The CDR3 DNA sequence: TGTGCCAGCAGCGATGGACCTCCTAGGTACGAGCAGTACTTC. Encoded protein: CASSDGPPRYEQYF.

This clonotype was counted between two and nine times. V is TRBV7-8 and J is TRBJ2-3; 8 bases line up with TRBD1. The ends lost 3 bases at V and 3 bases at J; junction bases unmatched: 14. The CDR3 consists of 18 residues. CDR1 SGHVS and CDR2 FQNEAQ come from the germline V gene. CDR3 nucleotides: TGTGCCAGCAGCTTTTCTGGACAGCAGGGGGCATTAACAGATACGCAGTATTTT. It encodes CASSFSGQQGALTDTQYF.

This clonotype was observed a handful of times. The V call is TRBV7-9, the J call TRBJ1-2; D is possibly TRBD1 (6 bases). The CDR3 totals 13 residues. CDR1 and CDR2 (germline): SEHNR, FQNEAQ (reference sequence). Trimming pared 5 bases from V and 7 bases from J, leaving 14 bases between. The CDR3: CASSLTQGTGYTF. CDR3 nucleotides: TGTGCCAGCAGCCTGACCCAGGGGACTGGCTACACCTTC.

This clonotype was counted a few times. This rearrangement joins TRBV27 to TRBJ1-6; 9 bases agree with TRBD1. CDR3 length: 14 residues. Losses at the gene ends were 6 bases for V and 8 bases for J; bases not matched to a gene: 5. Germline V lookup: CDR1 MNHEY, CDR2 SMNVEV (reference sequence). CDR3 DNA sequence: TGTGCCAGCAGAGCCGGGACAGGGTATTCACCCCTCCACTTT. This codes for CASRAGTGYSPLHF.